Following are 12 T cell receptor beta chains from one sample sequenced in a study of identical twins. Each CDR3 protein is one row after TCRdb ran MiXCR on the 5' RACE reads. The sample includes 1.5 million or so distinct CDR3 sequences, about 31% of them seen just once. Sequencing was done on a sample of cord blood. The receptors come from a newborn girl in good health.

This clonotype was seen a handful of times. The chain has TRBV20-1 and TRBJ2-7; weak D call: TRBD1 (7 bases). This CDR3 has 13 amino acids. Germline V gene sequence: CDR1 DFQATT, CDR2 SNEGSKA (reference sequence). The ends were cut back, 5 bases at V and 3 bases at J, with 14 bases in the middle. CDR3 region: CSARQGGIYEQYF. The CDR3 nucleotides read TGCAGTGCTCGACAGGGAGGTATCTACGAGCAGTACTTC.

This clonotype was seen a handful of times. The V and J genes are TRBV11-2 and TRBJ1-1; D gene uncertain. Germline V lookup: CDR1 SGHAT, CDR2 FQNNGV. Trimming cost V 3 bases and J 2 bases, with 10 bases left between them. The CDR3 has 14 amino acids. The CDR3 DNA sequence: TGTGCCAGCAGCTTTGTCAGAACTAACACTGAAGCTTTCTTT. Translating gives CASSFVRTNTEAFF.

This clonotype has just a few counts. This rearrangement joins TRBV5-1 to TRBJ2-3; the match to TRBD2 covers 9 bases. Germline V gene data show CDR1 as SGHRS and CDR2 as YFSETQ. V was pared by 0 bases and J by 2 bases, with 1 base of the junction left unmatched. CDR3 length: 15 residues. CDR3: CASSLASGNTDTQYF. The CDR3 region has the DNA TGCGCCAGCAGCTTGGCTAGCGGGAACACAGATACGCAGTATTTT.

J is TRBJ2-5 and V is TRBV2; D not certain. Trimming shortened V by 3 bases and J by 1 base, and 9 bases separated the two germline ends. Germline CDR1 SNHLY, CDR2 FYNNEI. The CDR3 extends over 14 amino acids. DNA for the CDR3: TGTGCCAGCAGTGAGTTGTCAGTCCAAGAGACCCAGTACTTC. Its protein is CASSELSVQETQYF.

This clonotype occurred a few times. This sequence joins TRBV20-1 and TRBJ2-5; weak D call: TRBD2 (6 bases). V was pared by 0 bases and J by 2 bases, with 16 bases between. Germline V CDR1 and CDR2: DFQATT, SNEGSKA (reference sequence). The CDR3 contains 16 residues. DNA of the CDR3: TGCAGTGCTAGAGAAGGGTGGAGGGTGGGGCAAGAGACCCAGTACTTC. Protein product: CSAREGWRVGQETQYF.

This clonotype showed up just a few times. The chain employs TRBV12-3 or TRBV12-4 and TRBJ2-1, with 8 bases that match TRBD2. The CDR3 contains 14 residues. V lost 6 bases, J lost 2 bases, and 3 bases stayed unmatched. CDR3 loop: CASRQGLAYNEQFF. DNA of the CDR3: TGTGCCAGCAGACAGGGACTAGCCTACAATGAGCAGTTCTTC.

The V and J genes are TRBV2 and TRBJ2-7; TRBD2 matches at 10 bases. Per the germline V gene, CDR1 is SNHLY and CDR2 is FYNNEI. V trimming: 2 bases; J trimming: 7 bases; junction bases outside the gene matches: 8. The CDR3 loop spans 15 amino acids. The CDR3 region is CASSEPSGGRNEQYF. The DNA for the CDR3 is TGTGCCAGCAGTGAACCTAGCGGGGGCCGCAATGAGCAGTACTTC. Filled out from reference TRBV2 and TRBJ2-7, the complete variable domain reads EPEVTQTPSHQVTQMGQEVILRCVPISNHLYFYWYRQILGQKVEFLVSFYNNEISEKSEIFDDQFSVERPDGSNFTLKIRSTKLEDSAMYFCASSEPSGGRNEQYFGPGTRLTVT.

This clonotype was observed at least ten times. J is TRBJ1-2 and V is TRBV5-1; tentative D call: TRBD1 (5 bases). Germline CDR1 and CDR2: SGHRS and YFSETQ. Trimming took off 4 bases at V and 2 bases at J, with 12 bases between the two ends. This CDR3 is 14 amino acids long. This CDR3 reads CASSRRDGNYGYTF. CDR3 nucleotide sequence: TGCGCCAGCAGCCGCCGGGACGGAAACTATGGCTACACCTTC.

Only a few counts were recorded for this clonotype. CDR3 nucleotide sequence: TGTGCCAGCAGGCTTACTCGCTCGGGCGCCGAGCAGTACTTC. Translating it yields CASRLTRSGAEQYF. The chain uses TRBV5-8 and TRBJ2-5, with no clear D. The J call could be wrong; TRBJ2-7 is a better fit for the DNA end. The CDR3 covers 14 residues. Germline CDR1 SGHTS, CDR2 YDEGEE.

This clonotype was found a few times. The chain employs TRBV6-1 and TRBJ1-4; unclear D gene. Trimming removed 2 bases at V and 8 bases at J, with 9 bases between. The CDR3 consists of 13 residues. Germline CDR1 and CDR2: MNHNS and SASEGT. The CDR3 bases are TGTGCCAGCAGTGAAAGGCCTCAGGAAAAACTGTTTTTT. Translation: CASSERPQEKLFF.

J is TRBJ1-2 and V is TRBV5-6; D is unresolved. The CDR3 is made up of 14 amino acids. V was cut by 1 base and J by 4 bases, with 11 bases left in between. The germline gives CDR1 SGHDT, CDR2 YYEEEE. CDR3 DNA: TGTGCCAGCAGCTTGTATGGGTATAGCTATGGCTACACCTTC. Translation gives CASSLYGYSYGYTF.

V usage is TRBV6-5 and J usage is TRBJ1-6; a possible D gene is TRBD1 (5 bases). The CDR3 is made up of 15 amino acids. Trimming cost V 0 bases and J 7 bases, with 10 bases left between them. The germline gives CDR1 MNHEY, CDR2 SVGAGI. CDR3: CASSYSFQGNSPLHF. The CDR3 DNA reads TGTGCCAGCAGTTACTCGTTCCAGGGCAATTCACCCCTCCACTTT.